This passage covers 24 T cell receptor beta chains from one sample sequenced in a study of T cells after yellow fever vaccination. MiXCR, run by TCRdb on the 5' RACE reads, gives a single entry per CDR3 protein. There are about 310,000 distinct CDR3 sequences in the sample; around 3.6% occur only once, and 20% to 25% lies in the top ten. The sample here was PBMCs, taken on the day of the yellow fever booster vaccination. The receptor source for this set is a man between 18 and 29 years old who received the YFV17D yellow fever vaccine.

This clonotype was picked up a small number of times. The CDR3 nucleotides are TGTGCCAGCAGCCAAAGGTCCGGCGGGCTCCACTTT. Its protein is CASSQRSGGLHF. The chain uses TRBV3-1 and TRBJ1-6; D is uncertain. The V end lost 2 bases, the J end lost 16 bases, and 12 bases lay between the germline ends. The CDR3 is made up of 12 amino acids. From germline, CDR1 is LGHDT and CDR2 YNNKEL (reference sequence).

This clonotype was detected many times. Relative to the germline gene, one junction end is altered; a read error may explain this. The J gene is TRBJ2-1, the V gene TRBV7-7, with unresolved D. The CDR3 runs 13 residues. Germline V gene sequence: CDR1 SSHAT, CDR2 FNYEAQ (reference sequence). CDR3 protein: CASSSRTVGEQFF. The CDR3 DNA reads TGTGCTAGCAGCTCACGGACCGTGGGTGAGCAGTTCTTC.

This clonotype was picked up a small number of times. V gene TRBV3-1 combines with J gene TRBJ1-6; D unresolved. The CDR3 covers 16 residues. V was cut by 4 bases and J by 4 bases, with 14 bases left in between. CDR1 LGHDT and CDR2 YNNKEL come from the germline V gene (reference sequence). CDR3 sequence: CASSPSAEGYNSPLHF. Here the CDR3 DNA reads TGTGCCAGCAGCCCCTCGGCGGAGGGTTATAATTCACCCCTCCACTTT. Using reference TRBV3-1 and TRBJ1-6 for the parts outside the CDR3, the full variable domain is DTAVSQTPKYLVTQMGNDKSIKCEQNLGHDTMYWYKQDSKKFLKIMFSYNNKELIINETVPNRFSPKSPDKAHLNLHINSLELGDSAVYFCASSPSAEGYNSPLHFGNGTRLTVT.

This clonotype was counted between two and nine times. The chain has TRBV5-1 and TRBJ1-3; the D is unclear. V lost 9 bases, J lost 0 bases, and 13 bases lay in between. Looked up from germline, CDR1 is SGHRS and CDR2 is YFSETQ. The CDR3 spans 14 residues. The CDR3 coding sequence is TGCGCCACATCGCTGGGCAGCTCTGGAAACACCATATATTTT. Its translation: CATSLGSSGNTIYF.

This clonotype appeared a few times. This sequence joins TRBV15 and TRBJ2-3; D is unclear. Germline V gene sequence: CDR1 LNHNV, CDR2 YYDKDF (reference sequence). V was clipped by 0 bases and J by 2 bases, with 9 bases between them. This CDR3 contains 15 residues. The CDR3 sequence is CATSRDDQPTDTQYF. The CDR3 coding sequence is TGTGCCACCAGCAGAGATGACCAGCCCACAGATACGCAGTATTTT.

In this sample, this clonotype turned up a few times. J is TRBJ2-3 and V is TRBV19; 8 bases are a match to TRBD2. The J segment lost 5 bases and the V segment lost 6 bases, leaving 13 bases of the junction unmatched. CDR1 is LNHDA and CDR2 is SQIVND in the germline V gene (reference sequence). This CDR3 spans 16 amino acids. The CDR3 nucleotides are TGTGCCAGTAGCCTTGGACTAGCCCTCCCGGGAGATACGCAGTATTTT. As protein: CASSLGLALPGDTQYF.

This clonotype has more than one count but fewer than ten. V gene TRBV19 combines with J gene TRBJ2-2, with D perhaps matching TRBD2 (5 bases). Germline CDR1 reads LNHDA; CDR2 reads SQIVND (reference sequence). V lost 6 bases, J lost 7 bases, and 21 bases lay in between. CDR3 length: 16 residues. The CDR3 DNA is TGTGCCAGTAGCGGATCGACCTCGGGGTGGGGCGGGGAGCTGTTTTTT. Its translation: CASSGSTSGWGGELFF.

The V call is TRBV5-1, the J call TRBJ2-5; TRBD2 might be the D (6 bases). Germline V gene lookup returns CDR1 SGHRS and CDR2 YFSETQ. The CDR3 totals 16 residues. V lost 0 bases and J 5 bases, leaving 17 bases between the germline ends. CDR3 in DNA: TGCGCCAGCAGCTTGGTGGCTAGCGCCTCCGGGGAGACCCAGTACTTC. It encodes CASSLVASASGETQYF.

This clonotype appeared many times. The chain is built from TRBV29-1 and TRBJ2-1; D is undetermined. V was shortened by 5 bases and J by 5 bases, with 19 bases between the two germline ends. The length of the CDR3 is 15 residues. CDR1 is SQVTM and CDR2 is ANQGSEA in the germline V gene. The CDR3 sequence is CSVSQLDYPDNEQFF. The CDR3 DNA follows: TGCAGCGTTTCCCAATTGGATTATCCCGACAATGAGCAGTTCTTC.

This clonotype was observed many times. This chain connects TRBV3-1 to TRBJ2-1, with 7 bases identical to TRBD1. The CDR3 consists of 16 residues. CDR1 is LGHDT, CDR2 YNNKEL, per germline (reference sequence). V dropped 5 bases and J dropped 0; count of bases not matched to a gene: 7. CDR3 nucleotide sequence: TGTGCCAGCAGCGCTCGGGACAGTAGCTCCTACAATGAGCAGTTCTTC. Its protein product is CASSARDSSSYNEQFF.

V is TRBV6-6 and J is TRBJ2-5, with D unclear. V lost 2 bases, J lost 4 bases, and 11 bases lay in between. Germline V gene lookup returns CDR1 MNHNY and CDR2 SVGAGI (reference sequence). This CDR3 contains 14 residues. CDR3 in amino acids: CASSYPHERETQYF. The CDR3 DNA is TGTGCCAGCAGTTACCCCCATGAACGAGAGACCCAGTACTTC.

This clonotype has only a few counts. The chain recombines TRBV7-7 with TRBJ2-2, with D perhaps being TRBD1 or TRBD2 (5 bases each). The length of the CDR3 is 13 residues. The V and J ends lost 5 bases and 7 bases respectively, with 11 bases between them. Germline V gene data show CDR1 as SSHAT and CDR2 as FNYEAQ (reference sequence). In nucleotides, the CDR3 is TGTGCCAGCAGCCGAGGGGTTGGCGGGGAGCTGTTTTTT. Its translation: CASSRGVGGELFF.

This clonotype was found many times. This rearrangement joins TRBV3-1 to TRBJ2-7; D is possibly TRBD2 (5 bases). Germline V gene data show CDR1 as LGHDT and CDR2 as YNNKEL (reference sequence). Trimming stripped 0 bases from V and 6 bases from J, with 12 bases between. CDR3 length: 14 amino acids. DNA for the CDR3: TGTGCCAGCAGCCAAGAGGGCGGGTTTCTCGAGCAGTACTTC. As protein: CASSQEGGFLEQYF.

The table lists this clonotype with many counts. The CDR3 DNA is TGTGCCAGCAGGGACGTGACAGGGCTCTCCTACGAGCAGTACTTC. This codes for CASRDVTGLSYEQYF. The chain uses TRBV7-8 and TRBJ2-7; 7 nucleotides align to TRBD1. The CDR3 loop spans 15 amino acids. Germline trimming cut 6 bases from V and 0 bases from J; bases unmatched to any gene: 8. In germline, CDR1 is SGHVS, CDR2 FQNEAQ.

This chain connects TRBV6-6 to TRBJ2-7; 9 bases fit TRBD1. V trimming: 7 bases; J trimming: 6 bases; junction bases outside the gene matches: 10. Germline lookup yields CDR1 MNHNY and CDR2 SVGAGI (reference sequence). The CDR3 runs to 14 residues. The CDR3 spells CASMPGQGEPEQYF. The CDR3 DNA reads TGTGCCAGCATGCCGGGACAGGGTGAGCCCGAGCAGTACTTC.

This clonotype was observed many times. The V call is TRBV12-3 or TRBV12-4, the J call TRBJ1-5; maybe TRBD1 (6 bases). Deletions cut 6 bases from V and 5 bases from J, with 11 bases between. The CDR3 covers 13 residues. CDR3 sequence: CASRGTPHQPQHF. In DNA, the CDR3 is TGTGCCAGCAGAGGGACACCCCATCAGCCCCAGCATTTT.

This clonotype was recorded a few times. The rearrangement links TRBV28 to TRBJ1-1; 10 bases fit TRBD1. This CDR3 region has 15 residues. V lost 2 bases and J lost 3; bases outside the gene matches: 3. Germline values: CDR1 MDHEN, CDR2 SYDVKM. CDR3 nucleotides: TGTGCCAGCAGTTTAAGGGACAGGGGATACACTGAAGCTTTCTTT. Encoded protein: CASSLRDRGYTEAFF.

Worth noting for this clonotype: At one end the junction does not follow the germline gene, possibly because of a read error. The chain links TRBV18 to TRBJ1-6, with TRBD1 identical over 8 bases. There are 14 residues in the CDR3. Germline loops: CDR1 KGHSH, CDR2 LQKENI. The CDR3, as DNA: TGTGCCAGCTCGCCCGGGACAGGAGATTCACCCCCCCACTTT. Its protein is CASSPGTGDSPPHF.

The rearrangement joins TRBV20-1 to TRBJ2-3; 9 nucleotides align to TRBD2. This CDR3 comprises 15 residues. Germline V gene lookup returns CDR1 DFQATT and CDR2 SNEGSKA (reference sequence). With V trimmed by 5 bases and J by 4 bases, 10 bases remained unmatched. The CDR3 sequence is CSAAIAGDMSDTQYF. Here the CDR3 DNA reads TGCAGTGCTGCTATAGCGGGGGATATGTCAGATACGCAGTATTTT.

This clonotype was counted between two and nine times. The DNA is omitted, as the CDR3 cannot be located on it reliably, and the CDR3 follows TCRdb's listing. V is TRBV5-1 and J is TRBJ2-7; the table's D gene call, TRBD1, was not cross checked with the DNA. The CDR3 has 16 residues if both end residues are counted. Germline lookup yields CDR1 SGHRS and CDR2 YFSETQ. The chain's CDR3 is CASSLTFGQGAREQYF.

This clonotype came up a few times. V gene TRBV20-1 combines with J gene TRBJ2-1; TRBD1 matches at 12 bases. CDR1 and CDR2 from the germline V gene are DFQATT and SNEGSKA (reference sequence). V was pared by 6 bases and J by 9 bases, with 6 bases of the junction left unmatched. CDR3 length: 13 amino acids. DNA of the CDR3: TGCAGTGCCTGGGACAGGGGGCACGGTGAGCAGTTCTTC. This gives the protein CSAWDRGHGEQFF.

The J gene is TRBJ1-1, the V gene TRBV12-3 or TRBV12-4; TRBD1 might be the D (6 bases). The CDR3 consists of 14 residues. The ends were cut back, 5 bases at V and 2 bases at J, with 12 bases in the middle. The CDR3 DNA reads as TGTGCCAGCAGTCCAGGGGTCTTCAACACTGAAGCTTTCTTT. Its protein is CASSPGVFNTEAFF.

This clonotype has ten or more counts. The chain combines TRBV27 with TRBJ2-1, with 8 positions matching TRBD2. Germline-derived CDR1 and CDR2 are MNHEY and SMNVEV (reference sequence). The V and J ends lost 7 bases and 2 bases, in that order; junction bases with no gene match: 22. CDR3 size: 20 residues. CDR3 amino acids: CASIPGSGLEIASPYNEQFF. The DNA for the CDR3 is TGTGCCAGCATCCCCGGGTCGGGACTAGAGATAGCGAGCCCCTACAATGAGCAGTTCTTC.

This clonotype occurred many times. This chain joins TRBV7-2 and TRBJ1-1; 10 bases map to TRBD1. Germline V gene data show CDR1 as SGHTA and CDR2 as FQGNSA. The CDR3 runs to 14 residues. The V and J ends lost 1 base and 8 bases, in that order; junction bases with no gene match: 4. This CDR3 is CASSLDGTGVEAFF. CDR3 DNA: TGTGCCAGCAGCTTAGATGGGACAGGGGTAGAAGCTTTCTTT.